This T cell receptor (beta chain) emerged from a study of T cell responses to AZD1222 COVID-19 vaccine. The study, taken as a whole, reports: The donor group comprised mostly white British people and more females; the analysis possibly underestimated clonal diversity. Unmutated variant regions are reportedly the target of nearly half of TCRs that are spike-specific. Spike-spanning, vaccine-associated CD4 TCRs were dominant at 160-218 and 743-854.

Clones were sequenced by immunoSEQ multiplex PCR, and TCRdb holds only the in-frame ones, with some missing. The table lists approximately 160,000 clones, around nine tenths of them singletons, with 2.5% to 3% in the top ten. Germline lookup yields CDR1 MNHNS and CDR2 SASEGT. The CDR3 is made up of 16 amino acids. After removal of 4 bases from V and 3 bases from J, the junction contained 4 bases not matched to a gene. Remarks on this clone: Its antigen remains unknown.

The source is an adult in good health. The chain couples TRBV6-1 to TRBJ2-2; 11 nucleotides line up with TRBD1. Sample: peripheral blood, taken on day 0 of AZD1222 vaccination. CDR3 sequence (DNA): TGTGCCAGCAGTGCCCGGACAGGGGGCTACACCGGGGAGCTGTTTTTT. Encoded protein: CASSARTGGYTGELFF.